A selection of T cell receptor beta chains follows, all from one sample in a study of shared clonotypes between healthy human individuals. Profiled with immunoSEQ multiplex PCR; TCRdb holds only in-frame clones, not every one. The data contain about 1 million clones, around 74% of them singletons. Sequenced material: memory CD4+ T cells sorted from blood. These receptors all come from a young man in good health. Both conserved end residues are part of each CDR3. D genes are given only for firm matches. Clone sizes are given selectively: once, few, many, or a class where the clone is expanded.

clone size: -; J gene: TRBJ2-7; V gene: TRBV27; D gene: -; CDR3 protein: CASGPIIYEQYF; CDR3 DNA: TGTGCCAGCGGGCCGATTATCTACGAGCAGTACTTC
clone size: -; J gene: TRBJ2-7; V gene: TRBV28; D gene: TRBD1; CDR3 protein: CASKPGTGGQPRDF; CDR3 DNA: TGTGCCAGCAAACCCGGGACAGGGGGACAACCCAGGGACTTC
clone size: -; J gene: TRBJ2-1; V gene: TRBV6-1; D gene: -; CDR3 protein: CASTIGSGINEQFF; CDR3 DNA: TGTGCCAGCACGATCGGGAGTGGCATCAATGAGCAGTTCTTC
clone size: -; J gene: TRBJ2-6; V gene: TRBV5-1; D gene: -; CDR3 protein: CASSSSTGANVLTF; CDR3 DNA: TGCGCCAGCAGCTCGTCTACGGGGGCCAACGTCCTGACTTTC
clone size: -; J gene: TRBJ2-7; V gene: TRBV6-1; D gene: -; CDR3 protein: CASSENRITYEQYF; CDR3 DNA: TGTGCCAGCAGTGAAAACAGGATAACCTACGAGCAGTACTTC
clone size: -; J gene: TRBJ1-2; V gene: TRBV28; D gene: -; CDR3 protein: CASSLEGGGYGYTF; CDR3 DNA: TGTGCCAGCAGTTTAGAAGGGGGAGGGTATGGCTACACCTTC
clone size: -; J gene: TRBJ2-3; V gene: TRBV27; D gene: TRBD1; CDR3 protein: CASSLYGTGGTDTQYF; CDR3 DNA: TGTGCCAGCAGTTTATACGGGACAGGGGGAACAGATACGCAGTATTTT
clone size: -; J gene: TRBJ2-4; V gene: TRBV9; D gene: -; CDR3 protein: CASSVVGGSKNIQYF; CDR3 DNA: TGTGCCAGCAGCGTAGTGGGGGGAAGCAAAAACATTCAGTACTTC
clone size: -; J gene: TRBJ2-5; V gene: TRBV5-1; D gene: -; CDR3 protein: CASSLGPGFQETQYF; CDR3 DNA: TGCGCCAGCAGCTTGGGACCCGGGTTCCAAGAGACCCAGTACTTC
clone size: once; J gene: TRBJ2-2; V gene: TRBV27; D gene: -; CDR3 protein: CASRRTTGELFF; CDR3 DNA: TGTGCCAGCAGACGGACTACCGGGGAGCTGTTTTTT
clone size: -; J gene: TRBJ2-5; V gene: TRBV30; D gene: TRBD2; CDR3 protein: CAASPLAGGGETQYF; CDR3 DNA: TGTGCCGCCTCACCACTAGCGGGGGGGGGAGAGACCCAGTACTTC
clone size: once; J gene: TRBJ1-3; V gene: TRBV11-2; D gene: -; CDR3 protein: CASSPDPDLGNTIYF; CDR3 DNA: TGTGCCAGCAGCCCGGACCCGGACCTGGGAAACACCATATATTTT
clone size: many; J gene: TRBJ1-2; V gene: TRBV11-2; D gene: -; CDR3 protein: CASSEGLLSGYTF; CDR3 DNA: TGTGCCAGCAGCGAGGGTCTTTTGTCTGGCTACACCTTC
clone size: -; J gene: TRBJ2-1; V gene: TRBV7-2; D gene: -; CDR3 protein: CASSLAQANSYNEQFF; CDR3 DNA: TGTGCCAGCAGCTTAGCGCAGGCCAACTCCTACAATGAGCAGTTCTTC
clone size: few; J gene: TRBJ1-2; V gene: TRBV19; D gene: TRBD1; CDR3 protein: CASSPTGVYGYTF; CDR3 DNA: TGTGCCAGTAGCCCGACAGGGGTCTATGGCTACACCTTC
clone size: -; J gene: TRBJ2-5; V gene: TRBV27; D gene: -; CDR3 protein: CASSLISASQETQYF; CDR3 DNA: TGTGCCAGCAGTTTAATTAGCGCATCCCAAGAGACCCAGTACTTC
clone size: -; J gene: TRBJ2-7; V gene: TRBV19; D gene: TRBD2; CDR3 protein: CASSLLAGENEQYF; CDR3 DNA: TGTGCCAGTAGCCTACTAGCGGGAGAAAACGAGCAGTACTTC
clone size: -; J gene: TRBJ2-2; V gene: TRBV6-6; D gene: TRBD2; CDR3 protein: CASILLAGKTGELFF; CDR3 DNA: TGTGCCAGCATCCTGCTAGCGGGGAAGACCGGGGAGCTGTTTTTT
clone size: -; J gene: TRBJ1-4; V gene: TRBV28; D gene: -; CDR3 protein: CASTELTGGGGEKLFF; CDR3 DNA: TGTGCCAGCACCGAGCTAACCGGGGGCGGAGGGGAAAAACTGTTTTTT
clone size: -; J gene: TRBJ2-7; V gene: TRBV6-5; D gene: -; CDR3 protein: CASSYRPGPPYEQYF; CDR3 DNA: TGTGCCAGCAGTTACAGGCCCGGACCACCGTACGAGCAGTACTTC